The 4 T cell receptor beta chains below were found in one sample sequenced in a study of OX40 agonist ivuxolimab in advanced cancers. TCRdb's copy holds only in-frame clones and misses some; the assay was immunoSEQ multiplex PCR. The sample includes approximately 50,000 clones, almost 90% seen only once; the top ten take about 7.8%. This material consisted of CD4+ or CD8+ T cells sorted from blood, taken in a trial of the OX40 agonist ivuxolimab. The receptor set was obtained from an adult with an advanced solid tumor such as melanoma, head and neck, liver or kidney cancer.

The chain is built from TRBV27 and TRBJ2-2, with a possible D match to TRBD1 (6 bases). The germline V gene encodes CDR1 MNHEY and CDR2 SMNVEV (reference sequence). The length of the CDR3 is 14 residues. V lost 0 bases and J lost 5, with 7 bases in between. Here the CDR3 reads CASSLSQGTGELFF. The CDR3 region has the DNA TGTGCCAGCAGTTTATCCCAGGGGACCGGGGAGCTGTTTTTT.

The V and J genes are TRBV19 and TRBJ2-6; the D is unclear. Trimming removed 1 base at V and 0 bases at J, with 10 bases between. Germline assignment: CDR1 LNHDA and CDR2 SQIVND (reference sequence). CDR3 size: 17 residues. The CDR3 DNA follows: TGTGCCAGTAGTATAGGCGGAGCTGTCTCTGGGGCCAACGTCCTGACTTTC. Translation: CASSIGGAVSGANVLTF.

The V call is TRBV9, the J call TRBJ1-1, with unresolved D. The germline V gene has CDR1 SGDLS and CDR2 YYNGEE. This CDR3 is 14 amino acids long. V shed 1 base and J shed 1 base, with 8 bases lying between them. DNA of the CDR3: TGTGCCAGCAGCGTACAGACAACGAACACTGAAGCTTTCTTT. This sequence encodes CASSVQTTNTEAFF.

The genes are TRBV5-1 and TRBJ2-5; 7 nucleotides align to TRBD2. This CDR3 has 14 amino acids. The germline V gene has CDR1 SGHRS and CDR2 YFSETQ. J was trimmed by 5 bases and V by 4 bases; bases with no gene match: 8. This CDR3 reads CASSGGDLGETQYF. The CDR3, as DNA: TGCGCCAGCAGCGGGGGGGACCTCGGGGAGACCCAGTACTTC.